The rows below give T cell receptor beta chains drawn from one sample of a study of blood T cell repertoires in COVID-19. Only in-frame clones appear in the TCRdb table, and some are missing; sequencing was by immunoSEQ multiplex PCR. The sample has approximately 290,000 clones, roughly nine tenths seen once. The sequenced material came from peripheral blood. These receptors all stem from a woman between 25 and 40 years old with COVID-19, enrolled during active disease. CDR3s include the opening cysteine and the closing phenylalanine or tryptophan. Each record gives: D gene, clone size, J gene, V gene, CDR3 DNA, CDR3 protein. D genes are given only for firm matches. Size tells how often a clone was seen (once, few, many) or the class of an expanded clone, and some rows leave it out.

D gene: TRBD1
clone size: -
J gene: TRBJ2-7
V gene: TRBV30
CDR3 DNA: TGTGCCTGGAGTAGGGGACAGAACTACGAGCAGTACTTC
CDR3 protein: CAWSRGQNYEQYF

D gene: TRBD1
clone size: -
J gene: TRBJ1-6
V gene: TRBV9
CDR3 DNA: TGTGCCAGCAGCCGAACCGGACAGGGTAATTCACCCCTCCACTTT
CDR3 protein: CASSRTGQGNSPLHF

D gene: -
clone size: -
J gene: TRBJ1-3
V gene: TRBV7-8
CDR3 DNA: TGTGCCAGCAGCTGGCAGGGGCCTGGAAACACCATATATTTT
CDR3 protein: CASSWQGPGNTIYF

D gene: TRBD1
clone size: -
J gene: TRBJ1-6
V gene: TRBV6-5
CDR3 DNA: TGTGCCCGGCTGACAGGGGAACTTTCACCCCTCCACTTT
CDR3 protein: CARLTGELSPLHF

D gene: -
clone size: -
J gene: TRBJ1-2
V gene: TRBV28
CDR3 DNA: TGTGCCAGCAGTTTTCAGGGATCTAACTATGGCTACACCTTC
CDR3 protein: CASSFQGSNYGYTF

D gene: -
clone size: few
J gene: TRBJ2-5
V gene: TRBV5-1
CDR3 DNA: TGCGCCAGCCACTCCAGCAGGTCCTATGGAGAGACCCAGTACTTC
CDR3 protein: CASHSSRSYGETQYF

D gene: -
clone size: -
J gene: TRBJ2-7
V gene: TRBV30
CDR3 DNA: TGTGCCTGGAGTCCCGACAGCACCTCCGAGCAGTACTTC
CDR3 protein: CAWSPDSTSEQYF

D gene: -
clone size: once
J gene: TRBJ2-5
V gene: TRBV5-1
CDR3 DNA: TGCGCCAGCACCCCCTCGGCGGGACGTCAAGAGACCCAGTACTTC
CDR3 protein: CASTPSAGRQETQYF

D gene: TRBD1
clone size: -
J gene: TRBJ1-3
V gene: TRBV6-2/TRBV6-3
CDR3 DNA: TGTGCCAGCAGTTACTTGACCCAGGGGGCGCGCGGAAACACCATATATTTT
CDR3 protein: CASSYLTQGARGNTIYF

D gene: TRBD1
clone size: -
J gene: TRBJ2-2
V gene: TRBV4-1
CDR3 DNA: TGCGCCAGCCAAACAACAGGGGGTTACGGGGAGCTGTTTTTT
CDR3 protein: CASQTTGGYGELFF

D gene: -
clone size: -
J gene: TRBJ1-4
V gene: TRBV28
CDR3 DNA: TGTGCCAGCAGTTTGGCGCAGGGTTGGGAAAAACTGTTTTTT
CDR3 protein: CASSLAQGWEKLFF

D gene: -
clone size: -
J gene: TRBJ2-3
V gene: TRBV7-9
CDR3 DNA: TGTGCCAGCAGTTCTACCTTATCGGGGGATACGCAGTATTTT
CDR3 protein: CASSSTLSGDTQYF